These T cell receptor beta chains were read from a single sample in a study of blood T cell repertoires in COVID-19. Clones were sequenced by immunoSEQ multiplex PCR, and TCRdb holds only the in-frame ones, with some missing. This repertoire shows 200,000 to 250,000 clones, roughly 90% found once; its top ten account for over 3%. Material for sequencing was PBMCs or T cells enriched from blood (not recorded which). The receptors here all came from a woman in her 40s with acute COVID-19. CDR3s include the opening cysteine and the closing phenylalanine or tryptophan. A D gene is named only where the DNA matches it firmly. Expanded clones are given a class, and other clones once, few, many or no size at all.

D gene	V gene	clone size	J gene	CDR3 length	CDR3 DNA	CDR3 protein
-	TRBV18	-	TRBJ1-1	13	TGTGCCAGCTCACCGCAGGTGAACACTGAAGCTTTCTTT	CASSPQVNTEAFF
-	TRBV27	-	TRBJ1-1	14	TGTGCCAGCAGTCTTGGAAGGGGTACCACTGAAGCTTTCTTT	CASSLGRGTTEAFF
TRBD1	TRBV11-2	once	TRBJ1-2	14	TGTGCCAGCAGCGCCGACAGGGGCGGCTATGGCTACACCTTC	CASSADRGGYGYTF
-	TRBV5-8	-	TRBJ1-4	13	TGTGCCAGCAGCTATGGGCTTAATGAAAAACTGTTTTTT	CASSYGLNEKLFF
-	TRBV12-3/TRBV12-4	-	TRBJ1-2	13	TGTGCCAGCAGGGTGGCAGGGGTTTATGGCTACACCTTC	CASRVAGVYGYTF
-	TRBV4-1	-	TRBJ2-7	17	TGCGCCAGCAGCCAAGACAGGTTGGCAATACCCTCCTACGAGCAGTACTTC	CASSQDRLAIPSYEQYF
-	TRBV5-5	-	TRBJ2-2	12	TGTGCCAGCAGCCCGGGACTTAGGGAGCTGTTTTTT	CASSPGLRELFF
-	TRBV5-1	-	TRBJ1-5	15	TGCGCCAGCAGGGTAGGCGGGGATAGCAATCAGCCCCAGCATTTT	CASRVGGDSNQPQHF
-	TRBV18	-	TRBJ2-2	16	TGTGCCAGCTCACCGACACCTCAATCAAACACCGGGGAGCTGTTTTTT	CASSPTPQSNTGELFF
-	TRBV11-2	-	TRBJ2-2	13	TGTGCCAGCAGCCAGAATCACGTCGGGGAGCTGTTTTTT	CASSQNHVGELFF
TRBD2	TRBV6-5	-	TRBJ2-2	15	TGTGCCAGCAGTCTAGCGGGGGAGAACACCGGGGAGCTGTTTTTT	CASSLAGENTGELFF
-	TRBV7-3	-	TRBJ1-1	13	TGTGCCAGCAGCTTTAATCCGAACACTGAAGCTTTCTTT	CASSFNPNTEAFF
TRBD1	TRBV12-3/TRBV12-4	-	TRBJ1-2	13	TGTGCCAGCAGTCCCCCGGGACAGGGGGCTGGCACCTTC	CASSPPGQGAGTF
TRBD1	TRBV6-5	-	TRBJ1-4	15	TGTGCCAGCAGTCCCTGGGACAGGGGCGGTGAAAAACTGTTTTTT	CASSPWDRGGEKLFF
TRBD1	TRBV24-1	-	TRBJ2-3	16	TGTGCCACCAGTGATCCCGGGACAGGGGTTGCAGATACGCAGTATTTT	CATSDPGTGVADTQYF
-	TRBV3-1/TRBV3-2	-	TRBJ2-3	15	TGTGCCAGCAGCCAAAAGGGACTGGGCACAGATACGCAGTATTTT	CASSQKGLGTDTQYF
-	TRBV5-6	few	TRBJ2-7	14	TGTGCCAGCAGCTCAGCTCACAGGGTCGACGAGCAGTACTTC	CASSSAHRVDEQYF
TRBD1	TRBV5-4	-	TRBJ2-5	15	TGTGCCAGCAGCATACCGGGACAGGGGTTGGAGACCCAGTACTTC	CASSIPGQGLETQYF
-	TRBV7-9	-	TRBJ1-1	16	TGTGCCAGCAGCTACCCCAACAGGGTGGTGAACACTGAAGCTTTCTTT	CASSYPNRVVNTEAFF
-	TRBV14	-	TRBJ2-2	13	TGTGCCAGCAGCCAAGCCGGGTCCGGGGAGCTGTTTTTT	CASSQAGSGELFF
TRBD1	TRBV7-8	-	TRBJ1-3	13	TGTGCCAGCAGCTGGACAGGGGGAAACACCATATATTTT	CASSWTGGNTIYF
TRBD1	TRBV29-1	once	TRBJ1-1	13	TGCAGCGCGGGGGACAGGCGGAACACTGAAGCTTTCTTT	CSAGDRRNTEAFF
-	TRBV3-1/TRBV3-2	-	TRBJ2-5	15	TGTGCCAGCAGCCCGCCTTTTTGGCTCCAAGAGACCCAGTACTTC	CASSPPFWLQETQYF
-	TRBV6-2/TRBV6-3	-	TRBJ1-6	15	TGTGCCAGCAGCCCATACCCGGTTGATAATTCACCCCTCCACTTT	CASSPYPVDNSPLHF
TRBD1	TRBV5-6	-	TRBJ1-5	14	TGTGCCAGCAGCTTAACAGGGGTCAATCAGCCCCAGCATTTT	CASSLTGVNQPQHF
-	TRBV9	-	TRBJ2-1	12	TGTGCCAGCAGCGCAGTGGGCAGTGAGCAGTTCTTC	CASSAVGSEQFF
-	TRBV19	-	TRBJ1-5	15	TGTGCCAGTAGTGTGGCCAGGGTTAGCAATCAGCCCCAGCATTTT	CASSVARVSNQPQHF
TRBD1	TRBV2	-	TRBJ1-2	13	TGTGCCAGTACTAACAGGGGGAACTATGGCTACACCTTC	CASTNRGNYGYTF
-	TRBV7-2	-	TRBJ1-5	14	TGTGCCAGCAGTTCGGGGTATAGCAATCAGCCCCAGCATTTT	CASSSGYSNQPQHF
-	TRBV6-5	-	TRBJ2-5	14	TGTGCCAGCATAATGTCCAGGGGGGACGAGACCCAGTACTTC	CASIMSRGDETQYF
TRBD1	TRBV4-1	-	TRBJ2-7	16	TGCGCCAGCAGCCAAGATCGACAGGGGGCTAGCTACGAGCAGTACTTC	CASSQDRQGASYEQYF
-	TRBV7-3	-	TRBJ1-3	15	TGTGCCAGCAGCTTAACCCCAGGCTCTGGAAACACCATATATTTT	CASSLTPGSGNTIYF
TRBD1	TRBV18	-	TRBJ1-3	19	TGTGCCAGCTCACCCGATACGGGACAGATTTATTACTCTGGAAACACCATATATTTT	CASSPDTGQIYYSGNTIYF
-	TRBV10-3	once	TRBJ1-4	16	TGTGCCATCAGTGGGTCAGGAGGGGCAGGTAATGAAAAACTGTTTTTT	CAISGSGGAGNEKLFF
-	TRBV5-6	-	TRBJ2-1	14	TGTGCCAGCAGCTTGGTTGGACGGTCAGGGGAGCAGTTCTTC	CASSLVGRSGEQFF